This TCR beta chain was observed in a study of cytomegalovirus exposure and HLA in healthy donors. PCR used 60 Vbeta primers and 13 Jbeta primers. Libraries were prepared by immunoSEQ multiplex PCR; TCRdb keeps only in-frame clonotypes and omits some of them. The table lists some 100,000 clones, around 83% of them singletons. Germline V gene sequence: CDR1 GTSNPN, CDR2 SVGIG (reference sequence). This CDR3 contains 14 residues. The V and J ends lost 0 bases and 3 bases respectively, with 12 bases between them. This receptor was taken from a man aged 25 to 40 in good health and CMV-seronegative. The rearrangement uses TRBV30 and TRBJ2-7; weak D call: TRBD1 (5 bases). What was sequenced was PBMCs. This chain's CDR3 is CAWSVRTGYYEQYF. CDR3 nucleotide sequence: TGTGCCTGGAGTGTACGAACAGGTTACTACGAGCAGTACTTC.